A single sample is the source of the 20 T cell receptor beta chains below, sequenced in a study of tumor-infiltrating lymphocytes in primary liver carcinoma. Researchers drew blood RNA from unsorted whole blood and extracted germline DNA as well. TCR beta cDNA was prepared out of roughly 0.45 ug total RNA by means of a constant-region primer. Three nested multiplex PCR rounds of slightly modified ARM-PCR generated TCR beta libraries. For 10 cycles apiece, the opening two PCR rounds ran with TRBV1-TRBV30 forward primers and a C-beta reverse primer. TCRdb analysed the multiplex PCR reads with MiXCR anew, one entry per CDR3 protein. This table has 310,000 or so distinct CDR3 sequences, around 50% appearing once. Sequencing used peripheral blood. These receptors originate from a woman aged 30 to 39 with primary liver carcinoma and hepatitis B virus infection.

This chain uses TRBV14 with TRBJ2-5; D uncertain. The CDR3 has 17 amino acids. From germline, CDR1 is SGHDN and CDR2 FVKESK. Trimming removed 0 bases from V and 4 bases from J, with 18 bases in between. The DNA of the CDR3 is TGTGCCAGCAGCCAAGATTTAACTAACGGTGTGGGAGAGACCCAGTACTTC. This gives the protein CASSQDLTNGVGETQYF. The full variable domain, completed using reference TRBV14 and TRBJ2-5, is EAGVTQFPSHSVIEKGQTVTLRCDPISGHDNLYWYRRVMGKEIKFLLHFVKESKQDESGMPNNRFLAERTGGTYSTLKVQPAELEDSGVYFCASSQDLTNGVGETQYFGPGTRLLVL.

This clonotype was picked up many times. The rearrangement links TRBV6-5 to TRBJ2-7; TRBD1 or TRBD2 may be the D gene (6 bases each). The CDR3 has 16 amino acids. V was trimmed by 6 bases and J by 1 base, leaving 19 bases between them. From germline, CDR1 is MNHEY and CDR2 SVGAGI. CDR3 nucleotide sequence: TGTGCCAGCAGCCCCAAAGGGGGGACTCTTTCCTACGAGCAGTACTTC. It translates to CASSPKGGTLSYEQYF.

The sample holds many counts of this clonotype. The chain links TRBV29-1 to TRBJ2-5, with 7 bases lining up with TRBD2. Germline V gene data show CDR1 as SQVTM and CDR2 as ANQGSEA. Losses at the gene ends were 3 bases for V and 2 bases for J; bases not matched to a gene: 3. This CDR3 region has 13 residues. CDR3 in DNA: TGCAGCGTTGAGTCTAGCGGTCAAGAGACCCAGTACTTC. Translated: CSVESSGQETQYF.

For this clonotype: A read error may explain this, as a much larger clone is one base away. The chain joins TRBV29-1 to TRBJ2-1, with D perhaps assigned TRBD1 or TRBD2 (6 bases each). Germline loops: CDR1 SQVTM, CDR2 ANQGSEA. The ends were cut back, 8 bases at V and 9 bases at J, with 20 bases in the middle. This CDR3 spans 13 amino acids. The CDR3 DNA sequence: TGCAGCCTAGAAGGAGGGGGAGGTTCTGAGCAGTTCTTC. Its translation is CSLEGGGGSEQFF.

CDR3 sequence (DNA): TGTGCCAGCAGCCAATCTCGGGGCCGTGAAAAACTGTTTTTT. Its protein product is CASSQSRGREKLFF. This sequence joins TRBV14 and TRBJ1-4; a possible D gene is TRBD1 (5 bases). Germline V lookup: CDR1 SGHDN, CDR2 FVKESK. This CDR3 has 14 amino acids. V shed 2 bases and J shed 7 bases, with 11 bases lying between them.

The gene calls are TRBV6-6 and TRBJ2-7; 14 bases fit TRBD2. V trimming: 1 base; J trimming: 4 bases; junction bases outside the gene matches: 3. The CDR3 extends over 16 amino acids. Germline CDR1 is MNHNY and CDR2 is SVGAGI (reference sequence). The CDR3 sequence is CASSYLGTSGSYEQYF. The CDR3 coding sequence is TGTGCCAGCAGTTACTTGGGGACTAGCGGGAGTTACGAGCAGTACTTC.

Note on this clonotype: The junction and the germline gene differ at one end; a read error may be behind it. The chain joins TRBV6-2 or TRBV6-3 to TRBJ2-7; perhaps TRBD1 as D (5 bases). The CDR3 is made up of 13 amino acids. In germline, CDR1 is MNHEY, CDR2 SVGEGT. The CDR3 bases are TGTGCCAGCAGTTACGTGACAGCCTACGAGCAGTATTTC. Its protein is CASSYVTAYEQYF.

The rearrangement joins TRBV13 to TRBJ1-6; the D gene is possibly TRBD1 (5 bases). V was shortened by 3 bases and J by 8 bases, with 11 bases between the two germline ends. This CDR3 contains 14 residues. CDR1 is PRHDT, CDR2 FYEKMQ, per germline (reference sequence). The CDR3 sequence: CASSLGGWDSPLHF. The DNA of the CDR3 is TGTGCCAGCAGCTTGGGGGGTTGGGATTCACCCCTCCACTTT. Together with reference TRBV13 and TRBJ1-6, the CDR3 gives the full variable domain: AAGVIQSPRHLIKEKRETATLKCYPIPRHDTVYWYQQGPGQDPQFLISFYEKMQSDKGSIPDRFSAQQFSDYHSELNMSSLELGDSALYFCASSLGGWDSPLHFGNGTRLTVT.

In this sample, this clonotype turned up a few times. The rearrangement links TRBV6-1 to TRBJ2-7; D is undetermined. The CDR3 runs to 13 residues. Germline V gives CDR1 MNHNS, CDR2 SASEGT. V lost 9 bases to trimming and J lost 0 bases, with 12 bases between them. The CDR3, as DNA: TGTGCCAGTAGAGACACGATCTCCTACGAGCAGTACTTC. Translating gives CASRDTISYEQYF.

This clonotype was seen ten or more times. The gene calls are TRBV11-3 and TRBJ2-3, with 7 nucleotides matching TRBD1. Germline CDR1 reads SGHNT; CDR2 reads YENEEA. The CDR3 covers 20 residues. V trimming: 3 bases; J trimming: 6 bases; junction bases outside the gene matches: 24. The CDR3: CASSFRNSASTGKVRDTQYF. CDR3 bases: TGTGCCAGCAGCTTTCGAAACTCCGCGTCGACAGGGAAGGTTCGCGATACGCAGTATTTT.

This clonotype was observed a handful of times. J is TRBJ1-1 and V is TRBV28, with D unclear. There are 12 residues in the CDR3. Trimming cost V 5 bases and J 3 bases, with 7 bases left between them. Germline CDR1 is MDHEN and CDR2 is SYDVKM. CDR3 sequence reads: CASSKLHTEAFF. Written as DNA, the CDR3 is TGTGCCAGCAGTAAATTGCACACTGAAGCTTTCTTT.

Regarding this clonotype: This may stem from a read error, because a much larger clone lies one nucleotide away. J is TRBJ2-7 and V is TRBV4-3; 7 bases agree with TRBD1. The CDR3 covers 14 residues. V shed 7 bases and J 1 base; nucleotides not matched to a gene: 7. Germline-derived CDR1 and CDR2 are LGHNA and YSLEER. For the CDR3, the DNA is TGCGCCAGCAACCCCACGGGACAGTCCTACGAGCAGTACTTC. This encodes CASNPTGQSYEQYF.

The rearrangement links TRBV6-6 to TRBJ1-6; D ambiguous. Germline-derived CDR1 and CDR2 are MNHNY and SVGAGI (reference sequence). The V end was cut by 4 bases, the J end by 8 bases, with 12 bases between. The CDR3 contains 14 residues. The CDR3 DNA is TGTGCCAGCAGTTCTACAGCTGATTATTCACCCCTCCACTTT. Its protein product is CASSSTADYSPLHF.

The rearrangement links TRBV29-1 to TRBJ1-2; a possible D gene is TRBD1 (5 bases). Germline assignment: CDR1 SQVTM and CDR2 ANQGSEA. Trimming removed 1 base at V and 8 bases at J, with 11 bases between. The CDR3 is 12 amino acids. CDR3 DNA: TGCAGCGTTGAAGTGGGGGAGTCGGGCTACACCTTC. It yields the protein CSVEVGESGYTF.

The CDR3 DNA sequence: TGTGCCAGCAGCCCATTCGTTGGCAAGGCCTACGAGCAGTACTTC. Amino acids: CASSPFVGKAYEQYF. The chain combines TRBV7-9 with TRBJ2-7; no clear D gene. CDR1 SEHNR and CDR2 FQNEAQ come from the germline V gene (reference sequence). The CDR3 is 15 residues long. V lost 5 bases to trimming and J lost 2 bases, with 16 bases between them.

A note on this clonotype: One base away lies a much larger clone, so this may be a sequencing read error. CDR3 sequence: CASSHKWERTDTQYF. The CDR3 nucleotides are TGTGCCAGCAGCCACAAGTGGGAGAGGACAGATACGCAGTATTTT. This sequence joins TRBV5-4 and TRBJ2-3; tentatively, D is TRBD2 (5 bases). Germline V gives CDR1 SGHNT, CDR2 YYREEE (reference sequence). The CDR3 sequence is 15 residues long. V was pared by 4 bases and J by 3 bases, with 15 bases between.

The chain combines TRBV12-3 or TRBV12-4 with TRBJ2-7; D not resolved. Between the trimmed V and J ends, which lost 4 bases and 3 bases, there was a span of 10 bases. The CDR3 contains 13 residues. CDR3 sequence: CASSYLRGYEQYF. CDR3 sequence (DNA): TGTGCCAGCAGTTATCTTCGAGGCTACGAGCAGTACTTC.

Details on this clonotype: It may be a read error: a sequence one base away is much more abundant. The genes are TRBV6-5 and TRBJ1-5; 7 bases agree with TRBD1. The CDR3 runs 14 residues. V was pared by 5 bases and J by 1 base, with 2 bases of the junction left unmatched. Per the germline V gene, CDR1 is MNHEY and CDR2 is SVGAGI. CDR3 sequence: CASSMTGSNQPQHF. The CDR3 DNA reads TGTGCCAGCAGTATGACAGGGAGCAATCAGCCCCAGCATTTT.

CDR3 sequence: CASSDQAWEIDEQFF. The CDR3 nucleotides are TGTGCCAGCAGTGATCAGGCGTGGGAGATCGATGAGCAGTTCTTC. This chain connects TRBV6-1 to TRBJ2-1; D perhaps matches TRBD2 (5 bases). Looked up from germline, CDR1 is MNHNS and CDR2 is SASEGT. Trimming shortened V by 3 bases and J by 8 bases, and 17 bases separated the two germline ends. The CDR3 runs to 15 residues.

This clonotype showed up just once. V is TRBV6-2 or TRBV6-3 and J is TRBJ1-6; the D gene is possibly TRBD1 (6 bases). Trimming removed 4 bases at V and 9 bases at J, with 22 bases between. CDR1 and CDR2 from the germline V gene are MNHEY and SVGEGT. This CDR3 is 17 amino acids long. The CDR3, as DNA: TGTGCCAGCAGTTCGGAACCTCACAGGGTTGGAGGTTCACCCCTCCACTTT. Its translation is CASSSEPHRVGGSPLHF.